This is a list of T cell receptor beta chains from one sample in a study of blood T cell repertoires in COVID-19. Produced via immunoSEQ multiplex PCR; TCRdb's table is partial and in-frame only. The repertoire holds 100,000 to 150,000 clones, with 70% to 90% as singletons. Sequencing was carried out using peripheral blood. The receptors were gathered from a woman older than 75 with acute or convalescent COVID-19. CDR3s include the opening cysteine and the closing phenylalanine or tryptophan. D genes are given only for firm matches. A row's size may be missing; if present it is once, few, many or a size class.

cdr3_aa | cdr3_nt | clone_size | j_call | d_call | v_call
CASSEHLGSPLHF | TGTGCCAGCAGTGAACATCTAGGTTCACCCCTCCACTTT | NA | TRBJ1-6 | NA | TRBV2
CASRLEPTSGSSYEQYF | TGTGCAAGTCGCTTAGAGCCGACTAGCGGGAGCTCCTACGAGCAGTACTTC | NA | TRBJ2-7 | NA | TRBV12-2
CASSQGQENSPLHF | TGTGCCAGCAGCCAGGGACAGGAAAATTCACCCCTCCACTTT | once | TRBJ1-6 | TRBD1 | TRBV3-1/TRBV3-2
CASSQGTGSYGYTF | TGCGCCAGCAGCCAGGGGACAGGCTCCTATGGCTACACCTTC | NA | TRBJ1-2 | TRBD1 | TRBV4-1
CASSPSYEQYF | TGTGCCAGCAGTCCGAGCTACGAGCAGTACTTC | NA | TRBJ2-7 | NA | TRBV6-2/TRBV6-3
CASSLTTGPNEKLFF | TGTGCCAGCAGCTTAACGACAGGTCCTAATGAAAAACTGTTTTTT | NA | TRBJ1-4 | NA | TRBV7-6
CASSPAASNSPLHF | TGTGCCAGCTCACCCGCGGCAAGCAATTCACCCCTCCACTTT | NA | TRBJ1-6 | NA | TRBV18
CASSPVLRSGNTEAFF | TGTGCCAGCAGCCCGGTTCTAAGAAGCGGGAACACTGAAGCTTTCTTT | NA | TRBJ1-1 | NA | TRBV5-6
CASSLDYTTEAFF | TGTGCCAGCAGTTTAGACTACACCACTGAAGCTTTCTTT | NA | TRBJ1-1 | NA | TRBV12-3/TRBV12-4
CASSQTKTGNTEAFF | TGTGCCAGCAGCCAAACAAAGACAGGGAACACTGAAGCTTTCTTT | NA | TRBJ1-1 | NA | TRBV4-2
CASSYSFGGNTIYF | TGTGCCAGCAGTTACTCGTTCGGTGGAAACACCATATATTTT | NA | TRBJ1-3 | NA | TRBV6-5
CASSYRGYLEKLFF | TGTGCCAGCAGTTACAGGGGTTATCTTGAAAAACTGTTTTTT | NA | TRBJ1-4 | TRBD1 | TRBV2
CSVEATTGVKAFF | TGCAGCGTTGAAGCCACTACAGGGGTAAAAGCTTTCTTT | NA | TRBJ1-1 | TRBD1 | TRBV29-1
CASSQDMVQGLAKNIQYF | TGTGCCAGCAGCCAAGACATGGTTCAGGGGTTAGCCAAAAACATTCAGTACTTC | NA | TRBJ2-4 | NA | TRBV4-2
CASSDPTGKAFF | TGTGCCAGCAGTGACCCGACAGGGAAAGCTTTCTTT | NA | TRBJ1-1 | TRBD1 | TRBV6-4
CASSASGVNQPQHF | TGTGCCAGCAGCGCTTCCGGAGTCAATCAGCCCCAGCATTTT | NA | TRBJ1-5 | NA | TRBV9
CASRDRETQYF | TGTGCCAGCAGGGACAGGGAGACCCAGTACTTC | NA | TRBJ2-5 | TRBD1 | TRBV6-5
CSASLGAYEQYF | TGCAGTGCTAGTTTGGGGGCATACGAGCAGTACTTC | NA | TRBJ2-7 | NA | TRBV20-1
CASTGDRNTEAFF | TGTGCCAGCACTGGAGACAGAAACACTGAAGCTTTCTTT | NA | TRBJ1-1 | NA | TRBV28